This TCR beta chain was sequenced in a study of cytomegalovirus exposure and HLA in healthy donors. With respect to this clone: Germline and junction disagree at one end, which may indicate a read error.

CDR1 SEHNR and CDR2 FQNEAQ come from the germline V gene (reference sequence). The CDR3 is 16 amino acids. Both 60 Vbeta primers and 13 Jbeta primers went into the PCR. Clones were read by immunoSEQ multiplex PCR, and TCRdb kept only the in-frame ones, dropping some. The sample gives more than 80,000 clones, more than 65% of which show up once; roughly 6% is in the top ten. The sequenced sample consisted of PBMCs. J is TRBJ2-7 and V is TRBV7-9; possibly TRBD1 for D (6 bases). The source of this sequence is a woman aged 45-59 years in good health and CMV-seropositive. The CDR3 nucleotides are TGTGCCAGCAGCCGAGGACAGACCCGACCGTCCTTCGAGCAGTACTTC. It codes for CASSRGQTRPSFEQYF.